This T cell receptor (beta chain) originates from a study of blood T cell repertoires in COVID-19. Original processing methods: Estimation of nucleated cell counts was performed using reference gene primer amplification. Profiling relied on immunoSEQ multiplex PCR, and the TCRdb table lists in-frame clones only, not all of them. V and J calls and clone size come straight from that table; D and trimming were deduced from the DNA. Of some 380,000 clones in the sample, about 90% were seen once. The CDR3 has 12 residues. V was cut by 5 bases and J by 2 bases, with 6 bases left in between. The source is a man aged 18-30 years with active or convalescent COVID-19. Sequenced: peripheral blood. The chain is built from TRBV12-3 or TRBV12-4 and TRBJ2-5; no firm D call. CDR3 nucleotides: TGTGCCAGCAGTCTTGCGCAAGAGACCCAGTACTTC. The encoded protein is CASSLAQETQYF.